The rows below give T cell receptor beta chains drawn from one sample of a study of cytomegalovirus exposure and HLA in healthy donors. The repertoire was sequenced with immunoSEQ multiplex PCR; TCRdb's copy has only in-frame clones and lacks some. The sample shows about 160,000 clones, around 92% of them seen only once. What was sequenced was PBMCs. The origin of the receptors is a man younger than 30 in good health and CMV-seropositive. CDR3s include the opening cysteine and the closing phenylalanine or tryptophan. The D gene is left open where the match is weak. Size tells how often a clone was seen (once, few, many) or the class of an expanded clone, and some rows leave it out.

CDR3nt	CDR3aa	d_gene	v_gene	len	abundance	j_gene
TGTGCCAGCAGTTTGCGTCTAGCGGGAGCAGGACCCTACGAGCAGTACTTC	CASSLRLAGAGPYEQYF	TRBD2	TRBV27	17	once	TRBJ2-7
TGTGCCAGCAGTTTACAGGGAATGGGTCAGCCCCAGCATTTT	CASSLQGMGQPQHF	.	TRBV28	14	.	TRBJ1-5
TGTGCCAGCAGCTTAGGATCACTAGCGAACTACAATGAGCAGTTCTTC	CASSLGSLANYNEQFF	TRBD2	TRBV7-3	16	.	TRBJ2-1
TGTGCCAGCAGGGGACAGGGACTAGCCTACGAGCAGTACTTC	CASRGQGLAYEQYF	.	TRBV6-6	14	.	TRBJ2-7
TGTGCCAGCAGCTCGCTCGGCGGGCGGGGGTACGGCGAGCAGTACTTC	CASSSLGGRGYGEQYF	TRBD2	TRBV5-4	16	.	TRBJ2-7
TGCGCCAGCAGCCAAGCGCCGGACAGCCCCTACAATGAGCAGTTCTTC	CASSQAPDSPYNEQFF	.	TRBV4-1	16	once	TRBJ2-1
TGTGCCAGCAGCCCTGGGACTAGCGGGAGGGAGCGCGGCACCGGGGAGCTGTTTTTT	CASSPGTSGRERGTGELFF	TRBD2	TRBV28	19	.	TRBJ2-2
TGTGCCAGTAGTATAGACCGACAGTCGAGCTCCTACGAGCAGTACTTC	CASSIDRQSSSYEQYF	.	TRBV19	16	.	TRBJ2-7
TGTGCCACCAGCAGAGGTTCCGTGTCCTACGAGCAGTACTTC	CATSRGSVSYEQYF	.	TRBV15	14	.	TRBJ2-7
TGTGCCAGCAGCGTTAGCGGGAGTGGTTACGAGCAGTACTTC	CASSVSGSGYEQYF	TRBD2	TRBV11-2	14	.	TRBJ2-7
TGTGCCAGCAGTTTAAGGCGGGAGGGTTACTACAATGAGCAGTTCTTC	CASSLRREGYYNEQFF	TRBD2	TRBV27	16	.	TRBJ2-1
TGTGCCAGCAGTACCGAGGGGGCGCGGAATGAAAAACTGTTTTTT	CASSTEGARNEKLFF	TRBD1	TRBV28	15	.	TRBJ1-4
TGTGCCAGTAGTATAAGTAGTCTCAATAGCAATCAGCCCCAGCATTTT	CASSISSLNSNQPQHF	.	TRBV19	16	.	TRBJ1-5
TGTGCCAGCAGCTTAAGAGGTGGACTTGAAGCTTTCTTT	CASSLRGGLEAFF	.	TRBV13	13	few	TRBJ1-1
TGTGCCAGCTCACCGGTAGCGGGAGATACGCAGTATTTT	CASSPVAGDTQYF	TRBD2	TRBV18	13	.	TRBJ2-3
TGTGCCAGCAGTTTAAACAGGGGTTTCGATGAGCAGTTCTTC	CASSLNRGFDEQFF	TRBD1	TRBV28	14	.	TRBJ2-1
TGCAGCGTTTCTGACAGCTACGAGCAGTACTTC	CSVSDSYEQYF	.	TRBV29-1	11	.	TRBJ2-7
TGTGCCAGCGGTGAAGGACAAGTCTACGAGCAGTACTTC	CASGEGQVYEQYF	.	TRBV27	13	few	TRBJ2-7
TGTGCCAGCAGGGAGACAGGGGGCCTTTATGATGAGCAGTTCTTC	CASRETGGLYDEQFF	TRBD1	TRBV2	15	.	TRBJ2-1
TGCGCCAGCAGCTTGTCACTAGCGGGAGGAAGCACAGATACGCAGTATTTT	CASSLSLAGGSTDTQYF	TRBD2	TRBV5-1	17	.	TRBJ2-3
TGTGCCAGCGGTGTCCACCCTCTGGGGAGCTATGGCTACACCTTC	CASGVHPLGSYGYTF	.	TRBV28	15	.	TRBJ1-2
TGTGCCAGCTCACCCCCCAGCTCCTACGAGCAGTACTTC	CASSPPSSYEQYF	.	TRBV18	13	.	TRBJ2-7
TGCGCCAGCACCCTAGCGGGAGGGCCTGCTGAGACCCAGTACTTC	CASTLAGGPAETQYF	TRBD2	TRBV4-1	15	.	TRBJ2-5
TGTGCCTGGAGTGGTAGCGGGAGGTCGGCAGATACGCAGTATTTT	CAWSGSGRSADTQYF	TRBD2	TRBV30	15	.	TRBJ2-3
TGTGCCAGCAGTTTCGGATCCTATAGCGGGACAGATACGCAGTATTTT	CASSFGSYSGTDTQYF	TRBD2	TRBV28	16	.	TRBJ2-3
TGTGCCAGCAGCGTAGACAGCGGGGGGCTCTACGAGCAGTACTTC	CASSVDSGGLYEQYF	TRBD2	TRBV9	15	.	TRBJ2-7
TGTGCCAGCAGCTTAGGGGGGGCTAGCGGGAGGGGGCCACAAGAGACCCAGTACTTC	CASSLGGASGRGPQETQYF	TRBD2	TRBV11-2	19	.	TRBJ2-5
TGTGCCAGCAGACTGGAGGGGGCCGGGAGCTCTGGGGCCAACGTCCTGACTTTC	CASRLEGAGSSGANVLTF	.	TRBV5-5	18	.	TRBJ2-6
TGCGCCAGCAGCCAGCTAGCGGGAGTAGTTAATGAGCAGTTCTTC	CASSQLAGVVNEQFF	TRBD2	TRBV4-1	15	.	TRBJ2-1